Following are 16 T cell receptor beta chains from one sample sequenced in a study of T cell repertoires in cytomegalovirus infection. Each CDR3 protein gets one entry after TCRdb re-called the reads with MiXCR. The sample shows approximately 140,000 distinct CDR3 sequences, about 6% of them seen only once. Sample: PBMCs. The source of these receptors is a human donor in good health (CMV status not recorded). Some clones in this sample may be carry-over from other donors' samples.

The sample holds many counts of this clonotype. The chain is built from TRBV20-1 and TRBJ2-3, with TRBD1 identical over 10 bases. The V segment lost 4 bases and the J segment 7 bases; nucleotides outside the gene matches: 11. Germline lookup yields CDR1 DFQATT and CDR2 SNEGSKA (reference sequence). This CDR3 is built from 15 residues. The CDR3 nucleotides are TGCAGTGCTAACCGGGACAGGGGTTTCGTAAATACGCAGTATTTT. It encodes CSANRDRGFVNTQYF.

The rearrangement uses TRBV11-3 and TRBJ2-5; no reliable D call. The CDR3 is 13 amino acids. CDR1 and CDR2 (germline): SGHNT, YENEEA. V lost 5 bases to trimming and J lost 2 bases, with 9 bases between them. The CDR3 loop reads CASSRSPQETQYF. CDR3 in DNA: TGTGCCAGCAGCCGGTCCCCGCAAGAGACCCAGTACTTC.

In its sample, this clonotype was seen a few times. The rearrangement uses TRBV5-1 and TRBJ1-6; 8 bases match TRBD1. This CDR3 has 15 residues. Germline trimming cut 5 bases from V and 6 bases from J; bases unmatched to any gene: 7. CDR1 is SGHRS and CDR2 is YFSETQ in the germline V gene. This CDR3 reads CASRSTTGGNSPLHF. CDR3 in DNA: TGCGCCAGCAGATCCACCACAGGGGGTAATTCACCCCTCCACTTT.

This clonotype was detected ten times or more. DNA for the CDR3: TGTGCCAGCAGTTTCCGGAAGACCTACGAGCAGTACTTC. Protein: CASSFRKTYEQYF. V gene TRBV6-8 combines with J gene TRBJ2-7; D call uncertain. This CDR3 region has 13 residues. The V end was cut by 4 bases, the J end by 2 bases, with 9 bases between. From germline, CDR1 is MNHGY and CDR2 SAAAGT.

This clonotype was detected ten times or more. The rearrangement uses TRBV7-8 and TRBJ2-5; D not certain. This CDR3 is 14 amino acids long. The germline gives CDR1 SGHVS, CDR2 FQNEAQ. V was pared by 2 bases and J by 5 bases, with 12 bases between. Here the CDR3 DNA reads TGTGCCAGCAGCTTAAAAGGGTCTAGGGAGACCCAGTACTTC. It specifies CASSLKGSRETQYF.

This clonotype occurred many times. This chain connects TRBV7-9 to TRBJ2-1; 7 bases match TRBD1. Germline lookup yields CDR1 SEHNR and CDR2 FQNEAQ (reference sequence). The CDR3 has 16 amino acids. Trimming at V came to 4 bases and at J to 0 bases, leaving 6 bases not matched to a gene. The chain's CDR3 is CASSSRGFRSYNEQFF. In nucleotides, the CDR3 is TGTGCCAGCAGCTCCAGGGGGTTCCGCTCCTACAATGAGCAGTTCTTC.

This clonotype occurred many times. The chain is built from TRBV7-3 and TRBJ2-5, with D perhaps assigned TRBD1 or TRBD2 (5 bases each). CDR3 size: 18 residues. Germline V CDR1 and CDR2: SGHTA, FQGTGA. The V gene lost 6 bases and the J gene lost 7 bases, with 30 bases spanning the gap. Written as DNA, the CDR3 is TGTGCCAGCAGTCCCTCTCGGGGCGGAGTCGGGGAGCAGGGGACCCAGTACTTC. This translates into CASSPSRGGVGEQGTQYF. Variable domain in full (rest from reference TRBV7-3 and TRBJ2-5): GAGVSQTPSNKVTEKGKYVELRCDPISGHTALYWYRQSLGQGPEFLIYFQGTGAADDSGLPNDRFFAVRPEGSVSTLKIQRTERGDSAVYLCASSPSRGGVGEQGTQYFGPGTRLLVL.

This clonotype was detected ten times or more. The V and J genes are TRBV6-2 or TRBV6-3 and TRBJ2-3; TRBD2 matches at 9 bases. The V gene end was trimmed by 5 bases and the J gene end by 1 base; junction bases not matched to a gene: 7. The CDR3 totals 16 residues. Per germline, CDR1 MNHEY and CDR2 SVGEGT. The CDR3 DNA follows: TGTGCCAGCAGTCTGGGACTAGCCTCCGGCACAGATACGCAGTATTTT. Amino acids: CASSLGLASGTDTQYF.

This clonotype was seen more than once but under ten times. A much larger clone differs by one base, so this may be a read error. The chain couples TRBV7-3 to TRBJ1-1; a possible D gene is TRBD1 (6 bases). Germline V gives CDR1 SGHTA, CDR2 FQGTGA. The CDR3 extends over 13 amino acids. The CDR3 reads CANSLSGVTEAFF. Here the CDR3 DNA reads TGTGCCAACAGCTTATCAGGGGTCACTGAAGCTTTCTTT.

In this sample, this clonotype turned up many times. V is TRBV7-2 and J is TRBJ2-5; D is ambiguous. Trimming pared 1 base from V and 0 bases from J, leaving 3 bases between. Germline V gene lookup returns CDR1 SGHTA and CDR2 FQGNSA. This CDR3 has 13 residues. This chain's CDR3 is CASSLGYQETQYF. For the CDR3, the DNA is TGTGCCAGCAGCTTAGGCTACCAAGAGACCCAGTACTTC.

This clonotype has at least ten counts. The chain carries TRBV7-2 and TRBJ1-5; D is ambiguous. Germline V gives CDR1 SGHTA, CDR2 FQGNSA. The CDR3 consists of 14 residues. Deletions cut 4 bases from V and 7 bases from J, with 14 bases between. Written as DNA, the CDR3 is TGTGCCAGCAGCTCTAGATCCGGATTGCAGCCCCAGCATTTT. Translating gives CASSSRSGLQPQHF.

In this sample, this clonotype turned up a few times. The V gene is TRBV11-2, the J gene TRBJ2-2; 7 bases are shared with TRBD1. The V and J ends lost 3 bases and 6 bases, in that order; junction bases with no gene match: 7. The CDR3 totals 15 residues. Looked up from germline, CDR1 is SGHAT and CDR2 is FQNNGV. The chain's CDR3 is CASSFRDSFSGELFF. The CDR3 DNA reads TGTGCCAGCAGCTTCCGGGACAGCTTTTCCGGGGAGCTGTTTTTT.

CDR3 DNA sequence: TGTGCCAGTCGCACTAGCGGGGGAGAGACCCAGTACTTC. This translates into CASRTSGGETQYF. V gene TRBV6-5 combines with J gene TRBJ2-5; 11 bases line up with TRBD2. This CDR3 has 13 residues. V trimming: 9 bases; J trimming: 4 bases; junction bases outside the gene matches: 4. In germline, CDR1 is MNHEY, CDR2 SVGAGI.

This clonotype was counted at least ten times. The chain combines TRBV7-3 with TRBJ2-3; 11 bases map to TRBD2. V trimming: 5 bases; J trimming: 2 bases; junction bases outside the gene matches: 12. Germline CDR1 SGHTA, CDR2 FQGTGA. The CDR3 covers 18 residues. The CDR3 DNA follows: TGTGCCAGCAGCCCTTACCCCAGACTAGCGGGGCCCACAGATACGCAGTATTTT. This sequence encodes CASSPYPRLAGPTDTQYF.

The chain uses TRBV15 and TRBJ2-1, with no clear D. The CDR3 loop spans 15 amino acids. Looked up from germline, CDR1 is LNHNV and CDR2 is YYDKDF (reference sequence). V shed 0 bases and J shed 0 bases, with 6 bases lying between them. CDR3 region: CATSRDEASYNEQFF. CDR3 DNA: TGTGCCACCAGCAGAGACGAGGCCTCCTACAATGAGCAGTTCTTC.

This clonotype has at least ten counts. The chain recombines TRBV5-1 with TRBJ2-7, with D tentatively TRBD1 or TRBD2 (5 bases each). Germline-derived CDR1 and CDR2 are SGHRS and YFSETQ. Trimming pared 0 bases from V and 3 bases from J, leaving 13 bases between. The CDR3 has 15 residues. In DNA, the CDR3 is TGCGCCAGCAGCTTGGCCAGCGTGGGGGTCTACGAGCAGTACTTC. It specifies CASSLASVGVYEQYF.